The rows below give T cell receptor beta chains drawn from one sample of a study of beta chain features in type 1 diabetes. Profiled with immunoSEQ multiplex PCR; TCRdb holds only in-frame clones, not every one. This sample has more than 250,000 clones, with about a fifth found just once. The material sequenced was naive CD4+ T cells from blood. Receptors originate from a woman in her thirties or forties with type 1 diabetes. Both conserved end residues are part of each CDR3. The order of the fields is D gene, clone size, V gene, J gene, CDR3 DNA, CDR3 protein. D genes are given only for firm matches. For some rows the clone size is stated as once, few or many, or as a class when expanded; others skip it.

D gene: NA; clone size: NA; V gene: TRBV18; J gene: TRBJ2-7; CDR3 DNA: TGTGCCAGCTCACCAGGGACTGCCACCTACGAGCAGTACTTC; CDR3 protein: CASSPGTATYEQYF
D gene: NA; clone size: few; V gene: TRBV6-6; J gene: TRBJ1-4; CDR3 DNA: TGTGCCAGCAGGCCCCCGGGAGAAAAACTGTTTTTT; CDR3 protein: CASRPPGEKLFF
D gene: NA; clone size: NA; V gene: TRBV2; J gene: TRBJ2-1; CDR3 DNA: TGTGCCAGCCCGGAACAGTTTTACAATGAGCAGTTCTTC; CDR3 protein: CASPEQFYNEQFF
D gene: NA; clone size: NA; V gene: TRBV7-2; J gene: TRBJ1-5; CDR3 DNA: TGTGCCAGCAGCTTAGGACAGACGACCCAGCCCCAGCATTTT; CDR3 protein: CASSLGQTTQPQHF
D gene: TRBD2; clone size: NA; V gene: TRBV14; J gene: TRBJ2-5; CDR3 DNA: TGTGCCAGCAGCCGCCGGGACTACATCATAGAGACCCAGTACTTC; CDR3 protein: CASSRRDYIIETQYF
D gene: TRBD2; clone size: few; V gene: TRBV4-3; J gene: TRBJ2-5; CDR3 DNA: TGCGCCAGCAGCCAAGAGTTGGCGGGGGAAGAGACCCAGTACTTC; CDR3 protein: CASSQELAGEETQYF
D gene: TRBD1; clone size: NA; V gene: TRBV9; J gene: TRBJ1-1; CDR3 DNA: TGTGCCAGCAGCGTAGGTGGGACAGTGGAGGCTTTCTTT; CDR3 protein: CASSVGGTVEAFF
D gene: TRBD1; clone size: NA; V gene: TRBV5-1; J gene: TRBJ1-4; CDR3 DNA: TGCGCCAGCAGCTTGGTAGGACAGGGAACTAATGAAAAACTGTTTTTT; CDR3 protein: CASSLVGQGTNEKLFF
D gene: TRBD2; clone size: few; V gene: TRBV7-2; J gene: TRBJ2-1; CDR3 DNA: TGTGCCAGCAGCTCTGGAGGGACTAGCGGACAGTACAATGAGCAGTTCTTC; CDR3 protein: CASSSGGTSGQYNEQFF
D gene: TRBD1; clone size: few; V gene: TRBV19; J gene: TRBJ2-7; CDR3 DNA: TGTGCCAGTAGCACCGGGACAGGGGCCTACGAGCAGTACTTC; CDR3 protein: CASSTGTGAYEQYF
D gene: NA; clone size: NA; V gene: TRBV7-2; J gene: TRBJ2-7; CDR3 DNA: TGTGCCAGCAGCTTGACCGGACAGTCCTACGAGCAGTACTTC; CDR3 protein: CASSLTGQSYEQYF